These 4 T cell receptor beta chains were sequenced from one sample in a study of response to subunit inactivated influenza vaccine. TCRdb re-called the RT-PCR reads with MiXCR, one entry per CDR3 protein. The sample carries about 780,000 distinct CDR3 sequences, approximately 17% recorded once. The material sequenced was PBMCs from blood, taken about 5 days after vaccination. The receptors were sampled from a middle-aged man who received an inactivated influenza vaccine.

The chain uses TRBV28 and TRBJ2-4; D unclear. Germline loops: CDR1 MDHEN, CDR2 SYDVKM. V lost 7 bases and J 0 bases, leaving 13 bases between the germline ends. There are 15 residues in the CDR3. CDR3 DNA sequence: TGTGCCAGCAAGACCGCCCGGACAGCCAAAAACATTCAGTACTTC. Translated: CASKTARTAKNIQYF.

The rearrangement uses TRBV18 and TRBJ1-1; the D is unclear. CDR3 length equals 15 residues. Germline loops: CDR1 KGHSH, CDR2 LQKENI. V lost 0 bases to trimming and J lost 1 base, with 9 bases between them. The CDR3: CASSPPSMRNTEAFF. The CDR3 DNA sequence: TGTGCCAGCTCACCACCTTCCATGAGGAACACTGAAGCTTTCTTT.

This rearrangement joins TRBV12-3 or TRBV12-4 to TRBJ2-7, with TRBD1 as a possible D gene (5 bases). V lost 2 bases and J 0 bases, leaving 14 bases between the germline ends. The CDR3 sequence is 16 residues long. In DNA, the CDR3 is TGTGCCAGCAGTTTACCCCCCTACAGGAGCTCCTACGAGCAGTACTTC. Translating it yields CASSLPPYRSSYEQYF.

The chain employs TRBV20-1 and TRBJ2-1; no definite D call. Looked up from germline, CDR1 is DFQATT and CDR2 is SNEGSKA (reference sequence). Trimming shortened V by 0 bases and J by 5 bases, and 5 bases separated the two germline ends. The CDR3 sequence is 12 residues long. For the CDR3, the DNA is TGCAGTGCTAGAGATCAAGACAATGAGCAGTTCTTC. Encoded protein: CSARDQDNEQFF.